Below are 3 T cell receptor beta chains sequenced from a single sample in a study of blood T cells in healthy people across ages. Sample-barcoded 5' priming and a J-beta primer mix drove a second PCR of about 7 to 11 cycles. TCRdb reprocessed the 5' RACE reads with MiXCR, giving one entry per CDR3 protein. The sample includes about 1.4 million distinct CDR3 sequences, roughly 64% seen only once; the top ten take 5% to 7%. The sequenced sample consisted of blood. The source is a man younger than 35 in good health.

The chain recombines TRBV2 with TRBJ2-5; TRBD2 might be the D (6 bases). The end of the DNA fits TRBJ2-7 better, so the J call may be wrong. The CDR3 totals 15 residues. Germline V gives CDR1 SNHLY, CDR2 FYNNEI. The CDR3 here is CASSEFRGLSTEQYF. Written as DNA, the CDR3 is TGTGCCAGCAGTGAGTTCCGGGGACTGAGCACCGAGCAGTACTTC.

The sample holds a few counts of this clonotype. V gene TRBV7-2 combines with J gene TRBJ1-2; 9 nucleotides match TRBD1. This CDR3 is built from 16 residues. Trimming at V came to 4 bases and at J to 2 bases, leaving 8 bases not matched to a gene. Looked up from germline, CDR1 is SGHTA and CDR2 is FQGNSA. This CDR3 reads CASSSWDRVANYGYTF. The CDR3 DNA reads TGTGCCAGCAGCTCGTGGGACAGGGTGGCGAACTATGGCTACACCTTC. The whole variable domain, remainder taken from reference TRBV7-2 and TRBJ1-2, is GAGVSQSPSNKVTEKGKDVELRCDPISGHTALYWYRQSLGQGLEFLIYFQGNSAPDKSGLPSDRFSAERTGGSVSTLTIQRTQQEDSAVYLCASSSWDRVANYGYTFGSGTRLTVV.

This clonotype has more than one count but fewer than ten. V gene TRBV20-1 combines with J gene TRBJ2-2; 9 bases are a match to TRBD2. The junction had 3 bases not matched to a gene; V was cut back by 0 bases and J by 4 bases. The CDR3 is 15 residues long. Germline values: CDR1 DFQATT, CDR2 SNEGSKA (reference sequence). CDR3 nucleotides: TGCAGTGCTAGAGATACAGCGGGGGGCACCGGGGAGCTGTTTTTT. Its protein is CSARDTAGGTGELFF.